The 3 T cell receptor beta chains given below trace back to one sample, sequenced in a study of T cell responses to AZD1222 COVID-19 vaccine. Using immunoSEQ multiplex PCR, the repertoire was profiled, and TCRdb retains in-frame clones only, with some absent. The sample shows under 100,000 clones, roughly nine tenths of them seen only once. Sequences were derived from peripheral blood, sampled on day 0 of AZD1222 vaccination. The source is an adult in good health.

The rearrangement links TRBV9 to TRBJ1-4; 8 bases line up with TRBD1. From germline, CDR1 is SGDLS and CDR2 YYNGEE. The CDR3 spans 16 residues. The junction had 4 bases not matched to a gene; V was cut back by 0 bases and J by 3 bases. CDR3 protein: CASSVGQGRANEKLFF. The CDR3, as DNA: TGTGCCAGCAGCGTAGGACAGGGGCGTGCTAATGAAAAACTGTTTTTT.

This clone appeared a single time. V is TRBV5-1 and J is TRBJ1-1; D not certain. The V end was cut by 0 bases, the J end by 5 bases, with 11 bases between. The CDR3 consists of 14 residues. CDR1 SGHRS and CDR2 YFSETQ come from the germline V gene. The DNA of the CDR3 is TGCGCCAGCAGCTTGGAAGGAACGAAAACTGAAGCTTTCTTT. Translating it yields CASSLEGTKTEAFF.

V is TRBV28 and J is TRBJ1-3, with D uncertain. V dropped 5 bases and J dropped 3 bases, with 14 bases sitting between them. CDR1 and CDR2 from the germline V gene are MDHEN and SYDVKM. The CDR3 is 15 residues long. CDR3 DNA: TGTGCCAGCAGTCCCACTCCGGGGTATGGAAACACCATATATTTT. It codes for CASSPTPGYGNTIYF.